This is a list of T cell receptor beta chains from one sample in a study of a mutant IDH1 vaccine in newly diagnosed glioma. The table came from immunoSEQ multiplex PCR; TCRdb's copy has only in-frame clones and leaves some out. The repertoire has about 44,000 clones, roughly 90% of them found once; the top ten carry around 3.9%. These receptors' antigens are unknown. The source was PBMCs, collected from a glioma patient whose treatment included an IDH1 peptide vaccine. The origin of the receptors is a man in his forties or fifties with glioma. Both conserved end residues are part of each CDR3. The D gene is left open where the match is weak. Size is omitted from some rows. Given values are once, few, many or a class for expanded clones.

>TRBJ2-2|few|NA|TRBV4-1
TGCGCCAGCAGCCAAGCTCCCGGGCGGAAGAGCGGGGAGCTGTTTTTT
CASSQAPGRKSGELFF
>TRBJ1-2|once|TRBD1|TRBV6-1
TGTGCCAGCAGTGAAGCAGGGACAGACCCTTATGGCTACACCTTC
CASSEAGTDPYGYTF
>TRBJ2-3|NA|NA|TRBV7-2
TGTGCCAGCAGCTTAGGACGCGAAACAGATACGCAGTATTTT
CASSLGRETDTQYF
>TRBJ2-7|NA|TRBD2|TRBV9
TGTGCCAGCAGCGTAGCTAGCGGGCGCGAGCAGTACTTC
CASSVASGREQYF
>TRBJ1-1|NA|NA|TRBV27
TGTGCCAGCAGTTTTCAGGTCGAAAACACTGAAGCTTTCTTT
CASSFQVENTEAFF
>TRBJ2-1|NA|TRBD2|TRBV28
TGTGCCAGCAGTTTTCTAGCGGGAGACAATGAGCAGTTCTTC
CASSFLAGDNEQFF
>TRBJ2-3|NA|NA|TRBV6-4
TGTGCCAGCAGTGACTCGATGGGGAGTAGCGCAGATACGCAGTATTTT
CASSDSMGSSADTQYF
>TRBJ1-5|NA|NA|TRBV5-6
TGTGCCAGCAGCTTGGGGAATAATCAGCCCCAGCATTTT
CASSLGNNQPQHF
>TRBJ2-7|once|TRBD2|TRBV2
TGTGCCAGCACTACTAGCGGGATCTACGAGCAGTACTTC
CASTTSGIYEQYF
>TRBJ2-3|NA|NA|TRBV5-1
TGCGCCAGCAGCCCCGGGGACCGCACAGATACGCAGTATTTT
CASSPGDRTDTQYF
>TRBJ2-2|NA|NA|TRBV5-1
TGCGCCAGCAGCTTGGACCCTTCGGGCGGGGAGCTGTTTTTT
CASSLDPSGGELFF
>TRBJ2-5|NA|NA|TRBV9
TGTGCCAGCAGCGTAGGTGGGGGGCTTCAAGAGACCCAGTACTTC
CASSVGGGLQETQYF
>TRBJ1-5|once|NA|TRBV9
TGTGCCAGCAGCGTAGATCCCGGGGGCGGTCAGCCCCAGCATTTT
CASSVDPGGGQPQHF
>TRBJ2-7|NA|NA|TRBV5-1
TGCGCCAGCAGCACGCCGGACAGGAGGGGGGTCGGCGGGAACCCCTACGAGCAGTACTTC
CASSTPDRRGVGGNPYEQYF
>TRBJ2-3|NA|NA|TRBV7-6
TGTGCCAGCAGCCCGGCCATTAACACAGATACGCAGTATTTT
CASSPAINTDTQYF
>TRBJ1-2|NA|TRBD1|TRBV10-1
TGCGCCAGCAGCGCCGGGACAGCCTATGGCTACACCTTC
CASSAGTAYGYTF
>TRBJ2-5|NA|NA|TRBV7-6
TGTGCCAGCAGCTTTCCCGGGGGAGGCCAGTACTTC
CASSFPGGGQYF
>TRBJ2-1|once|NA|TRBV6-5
TGTGCCAGCAGCCCCCCGGGGTATGAGCAGTTCTTC
CASSPPGYEQFF
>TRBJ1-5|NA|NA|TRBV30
TGTGCCTGGAGTGTCGAAGGCGATCAGCCCCAGCATTTT
CAWSVEGDQPQHF
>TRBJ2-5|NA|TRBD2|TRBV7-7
TGTGCTAGCAGCCCACGGACTAGCGGGTCTCTTCAAGAGACCCAGTACTTC
CASSPRTSGSLQETQYF
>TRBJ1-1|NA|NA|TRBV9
TGTGCCAGCAGCGTTGCTCAACAGAACACTGAAGCTTTCTTT
CASSVAQQNTEAFF
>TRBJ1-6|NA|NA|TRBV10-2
TGCGCCAGCGGCAGAAGCTCCTATAATTCACCCCTCCACTTT
CASGRSSYNSPLHF
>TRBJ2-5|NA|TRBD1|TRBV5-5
TGTGCCAGCAGCGACTTGACAGGGCCGGAGACCCAGTACTTC
CASSDLTGPETQYF
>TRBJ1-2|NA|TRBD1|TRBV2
TGTGCCACCGGGGACAGCTTAATACCTGGCTACACCTTC
CATGDSLIPGYTF
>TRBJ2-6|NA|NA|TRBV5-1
TGCGCCAGCAGCTTGGTTGGGAGCTCTGGGGCCAACGTCCTGACTTTC
CASSLVGSSGANVLTF
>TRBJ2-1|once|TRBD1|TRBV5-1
TGCGCCAGCAGCTTAACAGGGGGCGCCCACAATGAGCAGTTCTTC
CASSLTGGAHNEQFF
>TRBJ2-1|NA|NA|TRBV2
TGTGCCAGCAGTGACAGATCCTACAATGAGCAGTTCTTC
CASSDRSYNEQFF
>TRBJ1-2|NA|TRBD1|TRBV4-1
TGCGCCAGCAGCCGAGGACAGGCCGCGATTGACTATGGCTACACCTTC
CASSRGQAAIDYGYTF
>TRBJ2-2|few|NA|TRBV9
TGTGCCAGCAGCGTACGCCTCCAGGGGCCCGGGGAGCTGTTTTTT
CASSVRLQGPGELFF
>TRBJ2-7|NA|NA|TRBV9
TGTGCCAGCAGCGTAGAGCCGAATTACTCCTACGAGCAGTACTTC
CASSVEPNYSYEQYF
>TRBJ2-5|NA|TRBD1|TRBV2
TGTGCCAGCAGTCGCTATTCGGACAGGGGAGAGACCCAGTACTTC
CASSRYSDRGETQYF
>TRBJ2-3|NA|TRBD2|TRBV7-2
TGTGCCAGCAGGCCGACTAGCGGGGGGGCCAAAGATACGCAGTATTTT
CASRPTSGGAKDTQYF
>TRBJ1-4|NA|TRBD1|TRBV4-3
TGCGCCAGCAGCCCACCGGGACAGGGTGATGAAAAACTGTTTTTT
CASSPPGQGDEKLFF
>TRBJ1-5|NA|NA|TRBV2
TGTGCCAGCAGTGGCTTTTTGACAGAGAAAAGCAATCAGCCCCAGCATTTT
CASSGFLTEKSNQPQHF
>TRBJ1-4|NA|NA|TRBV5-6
TGTGCCAGCAGCCGGGGGGGGGCTAATGAAAAACTGTTTTTT
CASSRGGANEKLFF
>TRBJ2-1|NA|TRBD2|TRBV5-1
TGCGCCAGCAGCTTGGTAGCGGGAGCCTACAATGAGCAGTTCTTC
CASSLVAGAYNEQFF
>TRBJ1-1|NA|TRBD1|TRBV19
TGTGCCAGTAGTACTAACAGGGGTTCGCGAGCTTTCTTT
CASSTNRGSRAFF
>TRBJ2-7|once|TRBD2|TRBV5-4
TGTGCCAGCAGCTCTAGCGGGGGAGCGTACGAGCAGTACTTC
CASSSSGGAYEQYF
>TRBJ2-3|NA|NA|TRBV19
TGTGCCAGTAGTATAAACGGACTCAGCACAGATACGCAGTATTTT
CASSINGLSTDTQYF
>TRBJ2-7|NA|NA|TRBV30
TGTGCCTGGAGTGCTATAGGAGGCGAGCAGTACTTC
CAWSAIGGEQYF
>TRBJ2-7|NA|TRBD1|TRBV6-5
TGTGCCAGCAGTTACTCGGGGACAGCCTACGAGCAGTACTTC
CASSYSGTAYEQYF
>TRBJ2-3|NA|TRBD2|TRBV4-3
TGCGCCAGCAGCCCGGGACTAGCGGGAACAGATACGCAGTATTTT
CASSPGLAGTDTQYF
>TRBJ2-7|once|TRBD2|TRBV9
TGTGCCAGCAGCCGAACTAGCGGGAGGGCCGGTGAGCAGTACTTC
CASSRTSGRAGEQYF
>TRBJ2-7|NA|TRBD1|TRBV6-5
TGTGCCAGCACCAAAAAGGGGGCGCGAGCCGAGCAGTACTTC
CASTKKGARAEQYF
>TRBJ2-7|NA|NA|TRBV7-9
TGTGCCAGCAGCTTAGGTGCAGGGCCTATTCTAACTTACGAGCAGTACTTC
CASSLGAGPILTYEQYF
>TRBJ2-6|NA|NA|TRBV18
TGTGCCAGCTCACCACAGGGGGGGTCTTTCTCTGGGGCCAACGTCCTGACTTTC
CASSPQGGSFSGANVLTF
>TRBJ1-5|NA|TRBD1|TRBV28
TGTGCCAGCAGTCCTCCCTGGGGACAGAATCAGCCCCAGCATTTT
CASSPPWGQNQPQHF
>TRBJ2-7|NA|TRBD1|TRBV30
TGTGCCTGGAGTCGGGACAGCTCCTACGAGCAGTACTTC
CAWSRDSSYEQYF
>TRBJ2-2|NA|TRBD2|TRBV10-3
TGTGCCATCAGCCGACTAGCGGGAGGTACCGGGGAGCTGTTTTTT
CAISRLAGGTGELFF
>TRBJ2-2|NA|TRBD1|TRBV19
TGTGCCAGTAGTAGGACAGGTTCGGGCGGGGAGCTGTTTTTT
CASSRTGSGGELFF